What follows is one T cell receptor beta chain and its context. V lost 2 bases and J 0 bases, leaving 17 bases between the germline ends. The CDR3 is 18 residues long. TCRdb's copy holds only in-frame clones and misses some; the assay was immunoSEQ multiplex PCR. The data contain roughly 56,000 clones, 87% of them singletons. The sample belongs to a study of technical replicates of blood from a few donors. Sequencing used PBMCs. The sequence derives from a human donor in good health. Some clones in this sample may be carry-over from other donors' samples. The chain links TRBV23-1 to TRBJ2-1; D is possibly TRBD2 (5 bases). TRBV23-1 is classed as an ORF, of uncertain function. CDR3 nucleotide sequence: TGCGCCAGCAGTCAACCTCCTGATTTAGGGAGCTCCTACAATGAGCAGTTCTTC. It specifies CASSQPPDLGSSYNEQFF.